This T cell receptor (beta chain) is from a study of shared clonotypes between healthy human individuals (dated by TCRdb to about 2020). Turning to the overall study: A few men and a couple of women, aged 18 to 49 years, made up the cohort. Different laboratories and diverse techniques were used to prepare libraries and sequence TCR repertoires, to increase sequencing depth and limit assay-specific biases. For each donor, CD4 naive and CD4 memory were each given three plates, CD8 naive was given two plates, and CD8 memory was given one plate. Per donor, leukapheresis produced somewhere between about 0.94 and 10 billion PBMCs. The study deeply sequenced blood TCR repertoires of five healthy adults to estimate repertoire size and the extent of clonotype sharing between individuals.

Using the deep immunoSEQ assay, multiplex PCR amplified TCR CDR3 regions from genomic DNA. Genomic DNA extracted from each cell subset was distributed evenly over all wells of several immunoSEQ 96-well plates, and each plate served as one replicate. For sorted subsets, each replicate PCR was loaded with around 220 ng genomic DNA, equivalent to 30,000 or so T cell genomes. Purified libraries were quantified with a Qubit 3.0 fluorometer, sized on a Bioanalyzer 2100, and re-quantified with the KAPA Library Quantification kit. A separate single-read 150-cycle Illumina NextSeq 550 flow cell was used to sequence each immunoSEQ 96-well plate. As for how the authors treated the data: Because only junctional sequences without quality scores were contained in the immunoSEQ output, filtering matching that applied to full-length reads could not be performed. To assign V/J genes and CDR3, sequences were annotated using PyIR, a Python wrapper for IgBLAST v1.9, with IMGT germline references. Reads were removed for weak V/J assignments (E-value above 1e-6), missing CDR3, stop codons, out-of-frame junctions, or ambiguous translated residues. A V3J clonotype was defined by an identical inferred V gene, J gene, and CDR3 amino acid sequence. Percentage overlap between repertoires was computed as shared unique clonotypes divided by the size of the smaller repertoire. Three approaches were used to assess repertoire richness: RTK rarefaction, the Chao1 estimator, and Recon v2.1 estimates of unobserved clonotypes. Generation probabilities for all TCRbeta clonotypes obtained by the gDNA method from a handful of donors were computed using OLGA. The source is immuneACCESS, and TCRdb retained only in-frame sequences with V and J called. Part of the clones is not carried over; for the studies checked, unresolved V genes explain less than half of this, and the remainder is unexplained. That table supplies the V and J calls and clone size; D and trimming were determined from the DNA. For this sample the table gives some 1,400,000 clones, of which roughly 96% were detected only once. The ten largest account for more than 0.9% of the sample.

Looking up the germline V gene yields CDR1 MNHNS and CDR2 SASEGT. V loses 3 bases of germline sequence and J loses 4 bases, and the interval between the two ends is 13 bases. The CDR3 holds 15 amino acids from the cysteine to the phenylalanine. The retained sequence is limited to the CDR3, 45 bases, with the frame set at the first base. The donors were healthy, HIV-negative adults with no recently reported acute infections or vaccinations. Every donor was a Caucasian adult residing in Nashville, Tennessee, USA. CD4+ T cells were enriched through magnetic negative selection, after which naive cells were positively selected on CD45RA and the remaining negative fraction served as the memory subset. Blood was obtained by leukapheresis, after which PBMCs were separated by Ficoll-Histopaque density gradient centrifugation and cryopreserved in liquid nitrogen vapor phase. Analytical flow cytometry was used to check the purity and quantity of each magnetically sorted T cell population. Each sorted fraction had its genomic DNA isolated and then quantified by UV absorbance on a Nanodrop 2000c.

Points on this clone: The target of this receptor is not known. Base qualities are not provided; no much larger clone lies one nucleotide away.

Beyond this particular receptor, the publication reports: Naive subsets generally had larger estimated clonotype richness than memory subsets. Rarefaction of sorted-subset datasets indicated incomplete sequencing despite the large sequencing depth. The genetic and exposure-history diversity represented was limited by the small number of donors. Only blood was sampled, and tissue TCR repertoires likely differ from those in blood. About 4.5% of naive CD4, 3.5% of naive CD8, around 2.3% of memory CD4, and about 0.4% of memory CD8 clonotypes were shared across several donors. Pairwise subsampling led to the expectation that sequencing depth would affect the degree of clonotype sharing among donors. Higher generation probabilities were observed for clonotypes shared by all four sorted-subset donors than for non-shared clonotypes.

Sequencing used naive CD4+ T cells sorted from blood. The cell subset or site label for this specimen denotes: CD45RA+ positively selected. The origin of this receptor is a young man in good health. The chain is made from TRBV6-1 and TRBJ1-3, with no confidently assigned D gene. The nucleotide sequence is given as TGTGCCAGCAGTGATTGGGGAAGCGGCGGAAACACCATATATTTT. The encoded protein is CASSDWGSGGNTIYF.